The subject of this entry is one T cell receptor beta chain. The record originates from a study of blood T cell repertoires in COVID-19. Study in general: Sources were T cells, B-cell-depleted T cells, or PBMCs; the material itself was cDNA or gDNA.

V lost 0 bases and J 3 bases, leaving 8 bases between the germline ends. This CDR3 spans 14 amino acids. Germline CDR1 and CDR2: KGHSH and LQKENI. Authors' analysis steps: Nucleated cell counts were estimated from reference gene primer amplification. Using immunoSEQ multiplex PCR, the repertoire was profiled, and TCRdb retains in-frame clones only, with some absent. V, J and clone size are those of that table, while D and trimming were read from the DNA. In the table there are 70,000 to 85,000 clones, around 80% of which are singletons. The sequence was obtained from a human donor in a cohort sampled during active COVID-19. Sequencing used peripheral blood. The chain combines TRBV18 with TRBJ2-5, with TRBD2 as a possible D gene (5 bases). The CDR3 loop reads CASSPPSGKETQYF. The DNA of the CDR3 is TGTGCCAGCTCACCACCGTCGGGAAAAGAGACCCAGTACTTC.